The sequence of this TCR beta chain was determined in a study of shared clonotypes between healthy human individuals. The CDR3 is 13 amino acids. Germline loops: CDR1 GTSNPN, CDR2 SVGIG (reference sequence). The ends were cut back, 1 base at V and 2 bases at J, with 6 bases in the middle. Donation came from healthy HIV-negative adults that had no recent acute infections or vaccinations. Each replicate PCR on the sorted subsets used 150 to 200 ng DNA (roughly 32,000 T cell genomes). Repertoires were generated with immunoSEQ multiplex PCR, while TCRdb's copy carries only in-frame clones and drops some. Counted here are about 2 million clones, around 95% occurring once; the ten biggest clones make up 0.13%. Regarding the study as a whole: Richness estimates generally favored naive over memory subsets.

Regarding this clone: Its antigen is not known.

What was sequenced was naive CD4+ T cells sorted from blood. Subset specified: CD45RA+ positively selected. The chain combines TRBV30 with TRBJ1-3; no reliable D call. The receptor comes from a man younger than 35 in good health. The CDR3 DNA reads TGTGCCTGGAGTGCATGGACTGGAAACACCATATATTTT. As protein: CAWSAWTGNTIYF.